These 26 T cell receptor beta chains originate from one sample sequenced in a study of siplizumab effects on memory and regulatory T cells. TCRdb keeps only in-frame clones here, not all; method: immunoSEQ multiplex PCR. The sample lists about 13,000 clones; about 47% were seen once. The mixed lymphocyte reaction cells were grown together in coculture at 37°C for more than five days. Their cognate antigens are unknown. Sequencing was performed on CFSE-low (dividing) CD4+ T cells sorted from an allogeneic mixed lymphocyte reaction. These receptors came from a human donor in good health; the cells came from an allogeneic mixed lymphocyte reaction.

This clone was recorded a few times. J is TRBJ1-2 and V is TRBV18; D perhaps matches TRBD1 (6 bases). From germline, CDR1 is KGHSH and CDR2 LQKENI. This CDR3 is built from 14 residues. Trimming pared 6 bases from V and 3 bases from J, leaving 14 bases between. This CDR3 is CASSRRQAYYGYTF. Written as DNA, the CDR3 is TGTGCCAGCTCTCGCCGACAGGCCTACTATGGCTACACCTTC.

This clone is medium-sized within its sample. This chain links TRBV19 with TRBJ2-6; no definite D call. Trimming took 2 bases from V and 1 from J, leaving 12 bases between them. This CDR3 region has 17 residues. Germline CDR1 and CDR2: LNHDA and SQIVND (reference sequence). This chain's CDR3 is CASSILGFSSGANVLTF. DNA of the CDR3: TGTGCCAGTAGTATATTAGGGTTCAGTTCTGGGGCCAACGTCCTGACTTTC.

This clone was observed a single time. The rearrangement joins TRBV29-1 to TRBJ1-5; no firm D call. The CDR3 contains 14 residues. Germline CDR1 is SQVTM and CDR2 is ANQGSEA. The V end was cut by 2 bases, the J end by 11 bases, with 19 bases between. The CDR3 DNA reads as TGCAGCGTTGAATTCTTGGGGAAACAATCAGCCCAGCATTTT. It codes for CSVEFLGKQSAQHF.

The V gene is TRBV19, the J gene TRBJ2-7; the D is unclear. The CDR3 totals 13 residues. Germline CDR1 reads LNHDA; CDR2 reads SQIVND (reference sequence). Trimming cost V 4 bases and J 3 bases, with 10 bases left between them. CDR3 amino acids: CASSNSLLYEQYF. CDR3 sequence (DNA): TGTGCCAGTAGTAATAGTCTTCTCTACGAGCAGTACTTC.

This rearrangement joins TRBV5-1 to TRBJ1-2; 8 bases line up with TRBD1. The CDR3 consists of 14 residues. The V gene end was trimmed by 6 bases and the J gene end by 2 bases; junction bases not matched to a gene: 6. The germline gives CDR1 SGHRS, CDR2 YFSETQ. CDR3 nucleotide sequence: TGCGCCAGCATCGACAGGGGATCCAACTATGGCTACACCTTC. Its protein product is CASIDRGSNYGYTF.

The gene calls are TRBV27 and TRBJ2-2; 12 nucleotides align to TRBD2. V lost 11 bases to trimming and J lost 7 bases; unmatched junction nucleotides: 11. CDR3 size: 15 residues. The germline CDR1 and CDR2 sequences are MNHEY and SMNVEV (reference sequence). As DNA, the CDR3 is TGTGCCCGCGGGCCGCTAGCGGGGGGGGGCGGGGAGCTGTTTTTT. Residues: CARGPLAGGGGELFF.

The chain recombines TRBV29-1 with TRBJ2-5; D perhaps matches TRBD1 (5 bases). The V end was cut by 1 base, the J end by 2 bases, with 14 bases between. The CDR3 sequence is 15 residues long. Germline V gene data show CDR1 as SQVTM and CDR2 as ANQGSEA. CDR3 in DNA: TGCAGCGTTGAAGTAAGAGGCAGGGTTCAAGAGACCCAGTACTTC. This gives the protein CSVEVRGRVQETQYF.

This rearrangement joins TRBV29-1 to TRBJ2-4, with 7 bases that match TRBD1. V shed 5 bases and J 8 bases; nucleotides not matched to a gene: 6. The CDR3 is 12 residues long. CDR1 and CDR2 from the germline V gene are SQVTM and ANQGSEA. The CDR3 sequence is CSVRPDRHIQYF. The CDR3 DNA follows: TGCAGCGTTCGCCCGGACAGGCACATTCAGTACTTC.

The chain employs TRBV18 and TRBJ2-3; 7 nucleotides align to TRBD1. V shed 7 bases and J 6 bases; nucleotides not matched to a gene: 10. Germline CDR1 reads KGHSH; CDR2 reads LQKENI. The CDR3 sequence is 14 residues long. This chain's CDR3 is CASLGQRASDTQYF. CDR3 sequence (DNA): TGTGCCAGCTTGGGACAGAGAGCTTCGGATACGCAGTATTTT.

A few counts support this clone. This rearrangement joins TRBV11-3 to TRBJ2-7, with a possible D match to TRBD1 (6 bases). The germline V gene encodes CDR1 SGHNT and CDR2 YENEEA. Trimming cost V 7 bases and J 3 bases, with 16 bases left between them. The CDR3 loop spans 14 amino acids. CDR3 coding DNA: TGTGCCAGCACCGTGGACAGTCAGAACTACGAGCAGTACTTC. It yields the protein CASTVDSQNYEQYF.

The V and J genes are TRBV7-2 and TRBJ2-3; no clear D. This CDR3 contains 12 residues. CDR1 and CDR2 (germline): SGHTA, FQGNSA. Deletions cut 3 bases from V and 2 bases from J, with 3 bases between. The DNA of the CDR3 is TGTGCCAGCAGCTTGGACACAGATACGCAGTATTTT. This gives the protein CASSLDTDTQYF.

This clone has just a few counts. The genes are TRBV27 and TRBJ2-3, with D possibly being TRBD1 or TRBD2 (5 bases each). The CDR3 spans 14 residues. Trimming took off 5 bases at V and 2 bases at J, with 11 bases between the two ends. Germline V gene data show CDR1 as MNHEY and CDR2 as SMNVEV (reference sequence). The CDR3 DNA follows: TGTGCCAGCAGTCCATACGGGACCACAGATACGCAGTATTTT. Its translation is CASSPYGTTDTQYF.

This clone turned up a few times. The rearrangement links TRBV6-4 to TRBJ2-1, with a weak D call TRBD1 (6 bases). Trimming pared 5 bases from V and 8 bases from J, leaving 19 bases between. Germline V CDR1 and CDR2: MRHNA, SNTAGT. This CDR3 has 15 residues. The CDR3 DNA reads as TGTGCCAGCAGTCCTACAGGGCTCCCTGGGGATGAGCAGTTCTTC. Its protein is CASSPTGLPGDEQFF.

This clone was detected a few times. The V gene is TRBV7-9, the J gene TRBJ2-3; D remains unclear. CDR3 size: 12 residues. Germline-derived CDR1 and CDR2 are SEHNR and FQNEAQ (reference sequence). Trimming stripped 3 bases from V and 5 bases from J, with 6 bases between. In nucleotides, the CDR3 is TGTGCCAGCAGCTTGGCACAAGATACGCAGTATTTT. It specifies CASSLAQDTQYF.

The sample holds a few counts of this clone. The chain combines TRBV11-3 with TRBJ2-4, with D perhaps matching TRBD1 (5 bases). V was shortened by 4 bases and J by 8 bases, with 12 bases between the two germline ends. Germline CDR1 and CDR2: SGHNT and YENEEA. This CDR3 is 13 amino acids long. CDR3 nucleotides: TGTGCCAGCAGCTCGCAGGGTGGGGACATTCAGTACTTC. It codes for CASSSQGGDIQYF.

The CDR3 coding sequence is TGTGCCGGGTCACAGGGATCTGGCAATCAGCCCCAGCATTTT. Translating gives CAGSQGSGNQPQHF. The gene calls are TRBV6-1 and TRBJ1-5, with TRBD1 as a possible D gene (6 bases). Looked up from germline, CDR1 is MNHNS and CDR2 is SASEGT. The CDR3 spans 14 residues. Trimming stripped 11 bases from V and 2 bases from J, with 16 bases between.

The V call is TRBV9, the J call TRBJ2-1, with 8 nucleotides matching TRBD2. Germline V CDR1 and CDR2: SGDLS, YYNGEE. The CDR3 covers 17 residues. V shed 4 bases and J 7 bases; nucleotides not matched to a gene: 16. The CDR3 bases are TGTGCCAGCAGCATTTCTTTTAGCGGGGTAGGTGAAAATGAGCAGTTCTTC. This translates into CASSISFSGVGENEQFF.

This clone was picked up a small number of times. The V and J genes are TRBV7-9 and TRBJ1-1, with no clear D. The CDR3 extends over 13 amino acids. V shed 0 bases and J shed 0 bases, with 2 bases lying between them. Germline V gene data show CDR1 as SEHNR and CDR2 as FQNEAQ (reference sequence). DNA for the CDR3: TGTGCCAGCAGCTTAGCCATGAACACTGAAGCTTTCTTT. Translating it yields CASSLAMNTEAFF.

This clone was detected a few times. The chain combines TRBV6-5 with TRBJ1-2; 7 bases map to TRBD1. The trim removed 5 bases at V and 8 bases at J, leaving 8 bases unmatched. The CDR3 has 13 amino acids. Germline V gene sequence: CDR1 MNHEY, CDR2 SVGAGI. As DNA, the CDR3 is TGTGCCAGCAGTCCACAGGGGATCGGCGGCTACACCTTC. It codes for CASSPQGIGGYTF.

The chain carries TRBV5-1 and TRBJ1-2, with D perhaps matching TRBD1 (6 bases). Trimming removed 1 base from V and 4 bases from J, with 14 bases in between. There are 15 residues in the CDR3. The germline gives CDR1 SGHRS, CDR2 YFSETQ. DNA for the CDR3: TGCGCCAGCAGCTTGTCCCCAGGGGAGACCTATGGCTACACCTTC. Protein: CASSLSPGETYGYTF.

The chain employs TRBV6-1 and TRBJ2-7; tentatively, D is TRBD1 or TRBD2 (5 bases each). V lost 4 bases and J 0 bases, leaving 16 bases between the germline ends. Per germline, CDR1 MNHNS and CDR2 SASEGT. There are 16 residues in the CDR3. The CDR3 DNA follows: TGTGCCAGCAGTGCGCCGGGACGGAGGAGCTCCTACGAGCAGTACTTC. Translation gives CASSAPGRRSSYEQYF.

This clone was counted between two and nine times. The rearrangement joins TRBV6-1 to TRBJ1-3; D gene ambiguous. Trimming shortened V by 6 bases and J by 1 base, and 10 bases separated the two germline ends. Germline CDR1 MNHNS, CDR2 SASEGT. This CDR3 is 14 amino acids long. This CDR3 reads CASSPQNSGNTIYF. The CDR3 DNA follows: TGTGCCAGCAGCCCACAGAATTCTGGAAACACCATATATTTT.

This clone came up a few times. The gene calls are TRBV6-5 and TRBJ2-1; 8 positions match TRBD1. V shed 4 bases, J shed 6 bases, and the junction held 11 bases outside the gene matches. CDR3 size: 16 residues. The germline V gene has CDR1 MNHEY and CDR2 SVGAGI. The CDR3 loop reads CASSFNRGFFPNEQFF. In DNA, the CDR3 is TGTGCCAGCAGTTTTAACAGGGGGTTTTTTCCCAATGAGCAGTTCTTC.

This clone was seen a handful of times. The chain recombines TRBV2 with TRBJ2-7; no reliable D call. V lost 5 bases and J lost 6, with 17 bases in between. This CDR3 has 14 amino acids. Germline V gene lookup returns CDR1 SNHLY and CDR2 FYNNEI. The chain's CDR3 is CASSRRWKPGEQYF. The DNA for the CDR3 is TGTGCCAGCAGTCGGCGGTGGAAGCCCGGCGAGCAGTACTTC.

J is TRBJ2-4 and V is TRBV5-1, with D tentatively TRBD2 (6 bases). This CDR3 region has 15 residues. Trimming pared 2 bases from V and 8 bases from J, leaving 17 bases between. CDR1 and CDR2 from the germline V gene are SGHRS and YFSETQ. The CDR3 region is CASSFSGARGDIQYF. The CDR3 bases are TGCGCCAGCAGCTTTTCTGGGGCGCGGGGAGACATTCAGTACTTC.

This clone was observed a handful of times. The chain joins TRBV11-3 to TRBJ2-6; either TRBD1 or TRBD2 may supply D (5 bases each). The CDR3 has 17 amino acids. V was trimmed by 4 bases and J by 0 bases, leaving 13 bases between them. The V gene's germline CDR1 is SGHNT and CDR2 YENEEA. The CDR3 coding sequence is TGTGCCAGCAGCTATGACCTAGGGACCTCTGGGGCCAACGTCCTGACTTTC. This sequence encodes CASSYDLGTSGANVLTF.